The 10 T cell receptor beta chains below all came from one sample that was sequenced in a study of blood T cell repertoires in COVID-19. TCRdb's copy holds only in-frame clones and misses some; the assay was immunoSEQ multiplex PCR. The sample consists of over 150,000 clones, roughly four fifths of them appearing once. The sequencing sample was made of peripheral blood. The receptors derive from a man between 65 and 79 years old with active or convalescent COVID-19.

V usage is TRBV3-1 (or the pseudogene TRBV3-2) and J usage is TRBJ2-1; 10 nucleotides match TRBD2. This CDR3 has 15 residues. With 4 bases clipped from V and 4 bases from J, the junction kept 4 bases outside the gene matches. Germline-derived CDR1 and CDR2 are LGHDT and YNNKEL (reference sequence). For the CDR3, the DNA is TGTGCCAGCAGCCCACTAGCGGGGAGGTACAATGAGCAGTTCTTC. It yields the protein CASSPLAGRYNEQFF.

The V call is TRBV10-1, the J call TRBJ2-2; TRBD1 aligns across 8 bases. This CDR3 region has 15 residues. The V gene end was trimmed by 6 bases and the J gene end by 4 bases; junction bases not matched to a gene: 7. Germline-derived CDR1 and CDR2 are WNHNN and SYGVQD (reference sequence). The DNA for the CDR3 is TGCGCCAGCAGCCACGACAGGGGACGCACCGGGGAGCTGTTTTTT. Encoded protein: CASSHDRGRTGELFF.

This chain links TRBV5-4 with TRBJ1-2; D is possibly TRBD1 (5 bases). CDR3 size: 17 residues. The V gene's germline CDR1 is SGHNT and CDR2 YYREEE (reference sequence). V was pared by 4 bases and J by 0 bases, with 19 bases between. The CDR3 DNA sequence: TGTGCCAGCAGCATTTTGACCGGGACTGAGACTAACTATGGCTACACCTTC. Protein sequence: CASSILTGTETNYGYTF.

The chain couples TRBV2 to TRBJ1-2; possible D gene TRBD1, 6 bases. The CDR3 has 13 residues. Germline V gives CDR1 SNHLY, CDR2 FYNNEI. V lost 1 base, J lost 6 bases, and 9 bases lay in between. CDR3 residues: CASSEGQAHGYTF. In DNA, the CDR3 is TGTGCCAGCAGTGAAGGACAGGCGCATGGCTACACCTTC.

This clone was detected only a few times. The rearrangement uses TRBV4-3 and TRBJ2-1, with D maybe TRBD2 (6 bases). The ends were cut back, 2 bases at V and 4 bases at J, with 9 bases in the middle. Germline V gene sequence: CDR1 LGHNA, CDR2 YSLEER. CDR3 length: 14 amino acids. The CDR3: CASSQQAGYNEQFF. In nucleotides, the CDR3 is TGCGCCAGCAGCCAACAAGCGGGTTACAATGAGCAGTTCTTC.

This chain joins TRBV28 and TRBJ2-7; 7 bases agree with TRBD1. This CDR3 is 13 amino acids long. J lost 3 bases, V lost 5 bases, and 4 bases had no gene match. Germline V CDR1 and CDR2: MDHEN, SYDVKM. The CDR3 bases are TGTGCCAGCAGTCCGGGACAGAACTACGAGCAGTACTTC. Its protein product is CASSPGQNYEQYF.

CDR3 in amino acids: CAISDGVTTEAFF. In DNA, the CDR3 is TGTGCCATCAGTGACGGGGTAACGACTGAAGCTTTCTTT. The chain is built from TRBV10-3 and TRBJ1-1, with no clear D. The ends were cut back, 3 bases at V and 5 bases at J, with 10 bases in the middle. The CDR3 extends over 13 amino acids. Germline assignment: CDR1 ENHRY and CDR2 SYGVKD.

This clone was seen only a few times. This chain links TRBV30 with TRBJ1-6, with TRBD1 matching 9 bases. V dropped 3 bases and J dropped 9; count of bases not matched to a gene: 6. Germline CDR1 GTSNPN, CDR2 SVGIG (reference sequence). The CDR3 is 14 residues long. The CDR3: CAWSLGQGGSPLHF. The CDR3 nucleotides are TGTGCCTGGAGCCTGGGACAGGGAGGTTCACCCCTCCACTTT. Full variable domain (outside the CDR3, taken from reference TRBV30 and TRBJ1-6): SQTIHQWPATLVQPVGSPLSLECTVEGTSNPNLYWYRQAAGRGLQLLFYSVGIGQISSEVPQNLSASRPQDRQFILSSKKLLLSDSGFYLCAWSLGQGGSPLHFGNGTRLTVT.

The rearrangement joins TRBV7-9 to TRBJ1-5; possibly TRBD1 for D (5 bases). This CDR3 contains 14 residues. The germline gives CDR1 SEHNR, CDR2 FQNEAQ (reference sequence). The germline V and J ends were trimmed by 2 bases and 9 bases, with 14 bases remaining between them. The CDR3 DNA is TGTGCCAGCAGCTTATCTGGCAGGGTGGCGCCCCAGCATTTT. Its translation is CASSLSGRVAPQHF.

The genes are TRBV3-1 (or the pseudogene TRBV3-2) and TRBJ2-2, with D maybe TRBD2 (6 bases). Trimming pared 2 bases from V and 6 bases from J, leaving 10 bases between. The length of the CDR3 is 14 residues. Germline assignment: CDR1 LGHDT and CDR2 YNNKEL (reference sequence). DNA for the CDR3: TGTGCCAGCAGCCAACAGGGAGGCGCCGGGGAGCTGTTTTTT. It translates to CASSQQGGAGELFF.